This TCR beta chain was sequenced during a study of T cells in localized non-small cell lung cancer. This clone was counted a few times. Its antigen is currently unknown. Germline lookup yields CDR1 SGDLS and CDR2 YYNGEE. The ends were cut back, 1 base at V and 5 bases at J, with 10 bases in the middle. The length of the CDR3 is 14 residues. Produced via immunoSEQ multiplex PCR; TCRdb's table is partial and in-frame only. The data hold around 2,400 clones, with roughly 30% observed a single time. General study findings and limits: When the top 100 tumor clones were examined, a median about 60 of them also appeared in the adjacent lung, which was paired and uninvolved.

This receptor was obtained from a female donor older than 55 with stage II lung adenocarcinoma. The rearrangement links TRBV9 to TRBJ2-1; a possible D gene is TRBD2 (7 bases). The material sequenced was lung tumor tissue, taken before any cancer treatment. The CDR3 loop reads CASSVSGGNNEQFF. In DNA form, the CDR3 reads TGTGCCAGCAGCGTATCGGGGGGCAACAATGAGCAGTTCTTC. Looking up the rest from reference TRBV9 and TRBJ2-1 gives the full variable domain: DSGVTQTPKHLITATGQRVTLRCSPRSGDLSVYWYQQSLDQGLQFLIQYYNGEERAKGNILERFSAQQFPDLHSELNLSSLELGDSALYFCASSVSGGNNEQFFGPGTRLTVL.